The sample holds many counts of the clone carrying this TCR beta chain. This specimen comes from a study of identical twins. This CDR3 region has 12 residues. Trimming removed 3 bases at V and 7 bases at J, with 10 bases between. TCRdb re-derived calls from the 5' RACE reads in MiXCR, one entry per CDR3 protein. The sample records roughly 750,000 distinct CDR3 sequences, 21% being singletons. These data were also filed under a second study, of T cells expressing NK-cell markers.

The V call is TRBV12-3 or TRBV12-4, the J call TRBJ2-7; D is unclear. Material for sequencing was PBMCs. The source of this sequence is a woman between 18 and 29 years old in good health. CDR3: CASSFGGREQYF. The DNA for the CDR3 is TGTGCCAGCAGTTTTGGCGGAAGGGAGCAGTACTTC.